The 30 T cell receptor beta chains listed next were all sequenced from one sample in a study of cytomegalovirus exposure and HLA in healthy donors. Only in-frame clones appear in the TCRdb table, and some are missing; sequencing was by immunoSEQ multiplex PCR. In the table there are about 360,000 clones, around 86% of which are singletons. The material sequenced was PBMCs. The receptor source for this set is a woman aged 18-35 years in good health and CMV-seronegative.

The genes are TRBV5-1 and TRBJ2-2, with 11 bases identical to TRBD1. The germline CDR1 and CDR2 sequences are SGHRS and YFSETQ. V trimming: 4 bases; J trimming: 5 bases; junction bases outside the gene matches: 4. This CDR3 has 15 amino acids. The DNA for the CDR3 is TGCGCCAGCAGCCCCGGACAGGGGGCGACCGGGGAGCTGTTTTTT. Translating gives CASSPGQGATGELFF.

V gene TRBV27 combines with J gene TRBJ2-7; the match to TRBD2 covers 9 bases. This CDR3 is built from 17 residues. Trimming at V came to 2 bases and at J to 0 bases, leaving 8 bases not matched to a gene. Germline CDR1 MNHEY, CDR2 SMNVEV (reference sequence). CDR3 amino acids: CASSLGVLAGRSYEQYF. In DNA, the CDR3 is TGTGCCAGCAGTTTAGGGGTACTAGCGGGTCGCTCCTACGAGCAGTACTTC.

The chain has TRBV7-2 and TRBJ1-1; the D gene is possibly TRBD1 (6 bases). Trimming removed 1 base at V and 10 bases at J, with 10 bases between. CDR3 length equals 12 residues. Germline CDR1 SGHTA, CDR2 FQGNSA. The CDR3 DNA sequence: TGTGCCAGCAGCTTAGTCCCGACAGGAGCTTTCTTT. Translated, it gives CASSLVPTGAFF.

This sequence joins TRBV6-6 and TRBJ1-2; TRBD1 matches 8 bases. This CDR3 has 15 amino acids. Germline V gene lookup returns CDR1 MNHNY and CDR2 SVGAGI (reference sequence). V was clipped by 2 bases and J by 0 bases; unmatched bases: 2. The CDR3 protein is CASSYQGAPNYGYTF. The CDR3 nucleotides are TGTGCCAGCAGTTACCAGGGGGCACCTAACTATGGCTACACCTTC.

The chain has TRBV5-1 and TRBJ2-5; 8 bases are shared with TRBD2. This CDR3 has 15 amino acids. V lost 3 bases, J lost 5 bases, and 9 bases stayed unmatched. Germline CDR1 SGHRS, CDR2 YFSETQ. The CDR3 here is CASSSRSGGTETQYF. As DNA, the CDR3 is TGCGCCAGCAGCTCCCGCAGCGGGGGCACGGAGACCCAGTACTTC.

The chain links TRBV29-1 to TRBJ1-1; D possibly corresponds to TRBD1 (6 bases). This CDR3 has 13 amino acids. Between the trimmed V and J ends, which lost 0 bases and 5 bases, there was a span of 10 bases. Germline V CDR1 and CDR2: SQVTM, ANQGSEA. CDR3 coding DNA: TGCAGCGTTGAAGAAGGGGGGGGGACTGAAGCTTTCTTT. Translating gives CSVEEGGGTEAFF.

In this sample, this clone turned up a few times. The V gene is TRBV11-2, the J gene TRBJ1-5; 8 bases line up with TRBD1. Germline V gene sequence: CDR1 SGHAT, CDR2 FQNNGV. V was pared by 5 bases and J by 5 bases, with 2 bases of the junction left unmatched. The CDR3 sequence is 13 residues long. CDR3 in DNA: TGTGCCAGCAGCCGGGACAGGCATCAGCCCCAGCATTTT. It codes for CASSRDRHQPQHF.

This clone occurred once. The rearrangement links TRBV5-1 to TRBJ1-1, with 9 bases identical to TRBD1. Germline V gives CDR1 SGHRS, CDR2 YFSETQ. The CDR3 is 16 amino acids. The junction had 5 bases not matched to a gene; V was cut back by 2 bases and J by 0 bases. Here the CDR3 reads CASSFPGQGLNTEAFF. CDR3 nucleotide sequence: TGCGCCAGCAGCTTCCCGGGACAGGGATTGAACACTGAAGCTTTCTTT.

This clone was seen once. V gene TRBV7-9 combines with J gene TRBJ2-1, with 8 bases lining up with TRBD1. Germline V gene lookup returns CDR1 SEHNR and CDR2 FQNEAQ (reference sequence). This CDR3 contains 13 residues. V lost 5 bases, J lost 10 bases, and 7 bases stayed unmatched. For the CDR3, the DNA is TGTGCCAGCAGCCAAGGACAGGGCCTAGAGCAGTTCTTC. Amino acids: CASSQGQGLEQFF.

V gene TRBV18 combines with J gene TRBJ2-5, with D unresolved. The CDR3 has 11 amino acids. Trimming removed 6 bases at V and 1 base at J, with 3 bases between. The germline V gene has CDR1 KGHSH and CDR2 LQKENI. In nucleotides, the CDR3 is TGTGCCAGCTCTCGCCAAGAGACCCAGTACTTC. This encodes CASSRQETQYF. Combining the CDR3 with reference TRBV18 and TRBJ2-5 gives the whole variable domain NAGVMQNPRHLVRRRGQEARLRCSPMKGHSHVYWYRQLPEEGLKFMVYLQKENIIDESGMPKERFSAEFPKEGPSILRIQQVVRGDSAAYFCASSRQETQYFGPGTRLLVL.

This chain links TRBV11-2 with TRBJ2-7; 9 bases line up with TRBD1. From germline, CDR1 is SGHAT and CDR2 FQNNGV. The CDR3 consists of 17 residues. V dropped 0 bases and J dropped 2; count of bases not matched to a gene: 8. The CDR3 is CASSLDGSGQGPYEQYF. The CDR3 DNA reads as TGTGCCAGCAGCTTAGATGGCTCCGGACAGGGGCCCTACGAGCAGTACTTC.

This clone has only a few counts. The chain joins TRBV6-1 to TRBJ2-7; D ambiguous. The CDR3 sequence is 14 residues long. Germline CDR1 MNHNS, CDR2 SASEGT. Trimming cost V 6 bases and J 0 bases, with 12 bases left between them. CDR3 in amino acids: CASRHLGSSYEQYF. DNA for the CDR3: TGTGCCAGCAGGCACCTAGGTAGCTCCTACGAGCAGTACTTC.

The chain combines TRBV7-3 with TRBJ2-1; 11 nucleotides align to TRBD2. V shed 2 bases and J 4 bases; nucleotides not matched to a gene: 7. Looked up from germline, CDR1 is SGHTA and CDR2 is FQGTGA. This CDR3 comprises 17 residues. The CDR3 loop is CASSLGLAGGPYNEQFF. In nucleotides, the CDR3 is TGTGCCAGCAGCTTAGGGTTAGCGGGAGGGCCATACAATGAGCAGTTCTTC.

This clone was recorded only once. The genes are TRBV30 and TRBJ2-1; D gene uncertain. This CDR3 contains 12 residues. The germline gives CDR1 GTSNPN, CDR2 SVGIG (reference sequence). Trimming removed 1 base at V and 6 bases at J, with 7 bases between. CDR3 sequence (DNA): TGTGCCTGGAGTGATCAGCGCAATGAGCAGTTCTTC. It is translated as CAWSDQRNEQFF.

The genes are TRBV2 and TRBJ2-3; D is perhaps TRBD2 (5 bases). CDR3 length equals 12 residues. Between the trimmed V and J ends, which lost 4 bases and 6 bases, there was a span of 8 bases. In germline, CDR1 is SNHLY, CDR2 FYNNEI. CDR3 nucleotide sequence: TGTGCCAGCAGTGCTCGAGGGGATACGCAGTATTTT. This sequence encodes CASSARGDTQYF. The full variable domain, with the rest looked up from reference TRBV2 and TRBJ2-3, is EPEVTQTPSHQVTQMGQEVILRCVPISNHLYFYWYRQILGQKVEFLVSFYNNEISEKSEIFDDQFSVERPDGSNFTLKIRSTKLEDSAMYFCASSARGDTQYFGPGTRLTVL.

In this sample, this clone turned up once. In DNA, the CDR3 is TGCAGCGTTGTAAAGGGGACAGGGGGCTACGAGCAGTACTTC. Translating it yields CSVVKGTGGYEQYF. The chain carries TRBV29-1 and TRBJ2-7, with 11 bases that match TRBD1. V was pared by 4 bases and J by 3 bases, with 5 bases of the junction left unmatched. CDR3 length: 14 residues. The V gene's germline CDR1 is SQVTM and CDR2 ANQGSEA.

The CDR3 bases are TGTGCCAGCAGCCAAGGCGCCAGGACTTCTAGCACAGATACGCAGTATTTT. Its translation: CASSQGARTSSTDTQYF. V and J are TRBV4-2 and TRBJ2-3; TRBD2 might be the D (5 bases). CDR1 is LGHNA, CDR2 YNFKEQ, per germline. V was shortened by 1 base and J by 0 bases, with 14 bases between the two germline ends. The CDR3 spans 17 residues.

CDR3 sequence: CASTTMTAYNSPLHF. The DNA of the CDR3 is TGTGCCAGCACTACAATGACAGCTTATAATTCACCCCTCCACTTT. The V gene is TRBV28, the J gene TRBJ1-6, with a weak D call TRBD1 (5 bases). V lost 7 bases and J lost 4, with 14 bases in between. Germline CDR1 reads MDHEN; CDR2 reads SYDVKM. The CDR3 is 15 amino acids.

This clone was detected ten times or more. V gene TRBV2 combines with J gene TRBJ1-2; TRBD1 matches 7 bases. Germline loops: CDR1 SNHLY, CDR2 FYNNEI. J lost 4 bases, V lost 4 bases, and 6 bases had no gene match. The CDR3 length is 14 residues. In DNA, the CDR3 is TGTGCCAGCAGTGGGGACAGTCGATTCTATGGCTACACCTTC. Translation: CASSGDSRFYGYTF.

V is TRBV13 and J is TRBJ2-1, with a possible D match to TRBD1 (6 bases). The CDR3 length is 15 residues. CDR1 and CDR2 from the germline V gene are PRHDT and FYEKMQ (reference sequence). The V end was cut by 1 base, the J end by 0 bases, with 7 bases between. CDR3 amino acids: CASSLEGDSYNEQFF. The CDR3, as DNA: TGTGCCAGCAGCTTAGAGGGGGACTCCTACAATGAGCAGTTCTTC.

The chain uses TRBV27 and TRBJ1-5; D is unresolved. V was shortened by 8 bases and J by 6 bases, with 14 bases between the two germline ends. The CDR3 sequence is 13 residues long. Germline V gives CDR1 MNHEY, CDR2 SMNVEV (reference sequence). As DNA, the CDR3 is TGTGCCAGCTCGGAACGCACGGGTCAGCCCCAGCATTTT. This translates into CASSERTGQPQHF.

The genes are TRBV14 and TRBJ2-6, with 7 nucleotides matching TRBD1. After removal of 3 bases from V and 0 bases from J, the junction contained 14 bases not matched to a gene. The CDR3 has 20 residues. CDR1 is SGHDN, CDR2 FVKESK, per germline. CDR3 bases: TGTGCCAGCAGCCAGGCAAGGGGGCGGCTGGTTACCTCTGGGGCCAACGTCCTGACTTTC. It yields the protein CASSQARGRLVTSGANVLTF.

The DNA of the CDR3 is TGTGCCAGCAGTGCCTATAGCGGGGGGGCCCTCAATGAGCAGTTCTTC. Protein: CASSAYSGGALNEQFF. This rearrangement joins TRBV6-1 to TRBJ2-1, with 11 positions matching TRBD2. Germline V gene lookup returns CDR1 MNHNS and CDR2 SASEGT. V trimming: 4 bases; J trimming: 6 bases; junction bases outside the gene matches: 8. The CDR3 is 16 amino acids.

V gene TRBV19 combines with J gene TRBJ2-2; perhaps TRBD2 as D (6 bases). CDR3 length equals 15 residues. Germline-derived CDR1 and CDR2 are LNHDA and SQIVND (reference sequence). Trimming left V 7 bases short and J 6 bases short, with 18 bases between. In DNA form, the CDR3 reads TGTGCCAGTACCACCGATGGAGGGTACGCCGGGGAGCTGTTTTTT. This gives the protein CASTTDGGYAGELFF.

The chain combines TRBV5-6 with TRBJ2-3; D gene ambiguous. Per the germline V gene, CDR1 is SGHDT and CDR2 is YYEEEE. V was cut by 4 bases and J by 0 bases, with 9 bases left in between. The CDR3 runs 14 residues. The CDR3 sequence: CASSHSRSTDTQYF. CDR3 DNA sequence: TGTGCCAGCAGCCACTCGAGAAGCACAGATACGCAGTATTTT.

The chain joins TRBV11-3 to TRBJ2-5; 10 nucleotides align to TRBD2. The CDR3 is 15 amino acids. V lost 3 bases and J lost 4; bases outside the gene matches: 5. Germline V CDR1 and CDR2: SGHNT, YENEEA. CDR3 coding DNA: TGTGCCAGCAGCTTGGCTAGCGGGAGAGGAGAGACCCAGTACTTC. Its translation is CASSLASGRGETQYF.

The gene calls are TRBV15 and TRBJ1-5, with 7 bases identical to TRBD1. Germline loops: CDR1 LNHNV, CDR2 YYDKDF (reference sequence). The CDR3 is 15 residues long. Trimming cost V 3 bases and J 4 bases; bases outside gene matches: 6. The CDR3 here is CATSRDTGENQPQHF. CDR3 bases: TGTGCCACCAGCAGGGATACAGGGGAAAATCAGCCCCAGCATTTT.

The chain links TRBV5-6 to TRBJ1-6, with D possibly TRBD1 on 5 matching bases. Between the trimmed V and J ends, which lost 5 bases and 7 bases, there was a span of 19 bases. CDR1 SGHDT and CDR2 YYEEEE come from the germline V gene. This CDR3 is 16 amino acids long. Written as DNA, the CDR3 is TGTGCCAGCAGGAGGGATTGGGGGGAAGGGAATTCACCCCTCCACTTT. Its protein is CASRRDWGEGNSPLHF.

The genes are TRBV4-1 and TRBJ1-1; TRBD1 is a possible D gene (6 bases). The CDR3 length is 13 residues. Germline CDR1 MGHRA, CDR2 YSYEKL. V was shortened by 2 bases and J by 4 bases, with 8 bases between the two germline ends. The DNA of the CDR3 is TGCGCCAGCAGCCAAACAGGGAGCACTGAAGCTTTCTTT. Its translation: CASSQTGSTEAFF.

This rearrangement joins TRBV9 to TRBJ2-7; 13 bases line up with TRBD2. Germline V CDR1 and CDR2: SGDLS, YYNGEE. CDR3 length: 16 residues. Trimming at V came to 0 bases and at J to 7 bases, leaving 7 bases not matched to a gene. The CDR3 bases are TGTGCCAGCAGCGTAGAAGGGACTAGCGGGATCGGAGAGCAGTACTTC. This translates into CASSVEGTSGIGEQYF.